These T cell receptor beta chains were read from a single sample in a study of blood T cell repertoires in COVID-19. Sequencing used immunoSEQ multiplex PCR; TCRdb keeps in-frame clones, though not all of them. Here the sample spans hundreds of thousands of clones, roughly 89% being singletons. Specimen: peripheral blood. These receptor sequences come from a woman aged 30 to 39 with active or convalescent COVID-19. The CDR3 runs from the conserved cysteine through the conserved F or W. The D gene is left open where the match is weak. Some rows have no size entry. The others give once, few or many, or a class for an expanded clone.

V: TRBV6-5
D: TRBD1
size: NA
J: TRBJ2-5
CDR3: CASSYRDSQETQYF
DNA: TGTGCCAGCAGTTACCGGGACAGCCAAGAGACCCAGTACTTC

V: TRBV27
D: TRBD1
size: NA
J: TRBJ1-2
CDR3: CASSPQTGYGYTF
DNA: TGTGCCAGCAGTCCACAGACAGGGTATGGCTACACCTTC

V: TRBV19
D: TRBD1
size: NA
J: TRBJ1-4
CDR3: CASNRRQGDEKLFF
DNA: TGTGCCAGTAACCGGAGGCAGGGGGATGAAAAACTGTTTTTT

V: TRBV7-2
D: NA
size: NA
J: TRBJ1-4
CDR3: CASRLNEKLFF
DNA: TGTGCCAGCAGGCTAAATGAAAAACTGTTTTTT

V: TRBV6-1
D: TRBD1
size: once
J: TRBJ1-3
CDR3: CASSARRDRFSGNTIYF
DNA: TGTGCCAGCAGTGCACGGCGGGACAGATTCTCTGGAAACACCATATATTTT

V: TRBV29-1
D: NA
size: NA
J: TRBJ2-7
CDR3: CSVEGGGYEQYF
DNA: TGCAGCGTTGAAGGGGGAGGCTACGAGCAGTACTTC

V: TRBV28
D: NA
size: NA
J: TRBJ1-4
CDR3: CASSSPPGWGTLEKLFF
DNA: TGTGCCAGCAGTTCCCCCCCCGGTTGGGGGACACTTGAAAAACTGTTTTTT

V: TRBV24-1
D: NA
size: NA
J: TRBJ1-1
CDR3: CATSDLDRKNTEAFF
DNA: TGTGCCACCAGTGACCTGGACAGAAAGAACACTGAAGCTTTCTTT

V: TRBV10-3
D: TRBD1
size: NA
J: TRBJ1-5
CDR3: CAISRDRGQGQPQHF
DNA: TGTGCCATCAGCAGGGACAGGGGGCAGGGTCAGCCCCAGCATTTT

V: TRBV30
D: TRBD2
size: NA
J: TRBJ2-1
CDR3: CAWSGLPRTGLAGVSSYNEQFF
DNA: TGTGCCTGGAGTGGGCTACCAAGGACGGGACTAGCGGGAGTGAGCTCCTACAATGAGCAGTTCTTC

V: TRBV10-2
D: NA
size: once
J: TRBJ2-7
CDR3: CASRGQPYEQYF
DNA: TGCGCCAGCAGAGGACAGCCCTACGAGCAGTACTTC

V: TRBV5-1
D: NA
size: once
J: TRBJ1-2
CDR3: CASSLEGNPNYGYTF
DNA: TGCGCCAGCAGCTTGGAGGGGAATCCTAACTATGGCTACACCTTC

V: TRBV19
D: NA
size: NA
J: TRBJ1-6
CDR3: CASSTHDRRSSYNSPLHF
DNA: TGTGCCAGTAGTACCCACGACAGGAGGAGCTCCTATAATTCACCCCTCCACTTT

V: TRBV6-2/TRBV6-3
D: NA
size: NA
J: TRBJ2-7
CDR3: CASSYSSGVSYEQYF
DNA: TGTGCCAGCAGTTACTCCTCCGGAGTGTCCTACGAGCAGTACTTC

V: TRBV5-4
D: NA
size: NA
J: TRBJ2-7
CDR3: CASSPRVFDEQYF
DNA: TGTGCCAGCAGCCCCAGGGTTTTCGACGAGCAGTACTTC

V: TRBV5-5
D: TRBD1
size: once
J: TRBJ1-2
CDR3: CASSLLGTGAANYGYTF
DNA: TGTGCCAGCAGCTTGTTGGGTACAGGGGCCGCGAACTATGGCTACACCTTC

V: TRBV18
D: NA
size: NA
J: TRBJ1-4
CDR3: CASSAGQNEKLFF
DNA: TGTGCCAGCTCAGCGGGGCAAAATGAAAAACTGTTTTTT

V: TRBV19
D: NA
size: few
J: TRBJ1-5
CDR3: CASSINNYSNQPQHF
DNA: TGTGCCAGTAGTATAAACAACTATAGCAATCAGCCCCAGCATTTT

V: TRBV5-1
D: NA
size: NA
J: TRBJ1-5
CDR3: CANPTGSPGQPQHF
DNA: TGCGCCAACCCGACAGGTTCGCCAGGTCAGCCCCAGCATTTT

V: TRBV4-1
D: NA
size: NA
J: TRBJ2-6
CDR3: CASSRTPNEANVLTF
DNA: TGCGCCAGCAGCCGGACTCCTAATGAGGCCAACGTCCTGACTTTC

V: TRBV6-4
D: NA
size: NA
J: TRBJ1-2
CDR3: CASSDSPTVYGYTF
DNA: TGTGCCAGCAGTGACTCTCCGACAGTCTATGGCTACACCTTC

V: TRBV27
D: NA
size: NA
J: TRBJ2-1
CDR3: CASSRLGESIYNEQFF
DNA: TGTGCCAGCAGTCGCCTAGGAGAGAGCATCTACAATGAGCAGTTCTTC